This T cell receptor (beta chain) emerged from a study of technical replicates of blood from several donors. The repertoire was sequenced with immunoSEQ multiplex PCR; TCRdb's copy has only in-frame clones and lacks some. Among 76,000 or so clones, just over 85% were seen once, and the ten largest hold roughly 4.5%. This clonotype was sampled from a human donor in good health. Some clones in this sample may be carry-over from other donors' samples. The source material was PBMCs.

The CDR3 here is CASSQEEGGTGELFF. The CDR3 nucleotides read TGTGCCAGCAGCCAAGAGGAGGGTGGAACCGGGGAGCTGTTTTTT. The V call is TRBV4-2, the J call TRBJ2-2; TRBD2 might be the D (6 bases). This CDR3 has 15 amino acids. V shed 0 bases and J shed 5 bases, with 10 bases lying between them. Germline CDR1 is LGHNA and CDR2 is YNFKEQ.